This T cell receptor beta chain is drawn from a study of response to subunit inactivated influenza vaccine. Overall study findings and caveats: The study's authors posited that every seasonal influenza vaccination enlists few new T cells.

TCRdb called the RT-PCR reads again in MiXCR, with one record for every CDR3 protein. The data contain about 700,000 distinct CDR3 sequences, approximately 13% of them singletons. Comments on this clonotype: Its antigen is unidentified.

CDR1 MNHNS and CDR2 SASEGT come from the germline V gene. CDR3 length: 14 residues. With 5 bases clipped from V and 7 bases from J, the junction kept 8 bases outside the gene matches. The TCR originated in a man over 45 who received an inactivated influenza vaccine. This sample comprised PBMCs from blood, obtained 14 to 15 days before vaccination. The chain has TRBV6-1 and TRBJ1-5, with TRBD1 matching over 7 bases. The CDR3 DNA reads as TGTGCCAGCAGTACCACAGGGGCGCTGCAGCCCCAGCATTTT. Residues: CASSTTGALQPQHF.